Listed here are 19 T cell receptor beta chains from one sample, sequenced in a study of OX40 agonist ivuxolimab in advanced cancers. The method behind the library was the immunoSEQ multiplex PCR assay. What TCRdb holds here is the immuneACCESS table cut down to in-frame rearrangements. Part of the clones is not present; checked against another copy, under half of the missing clones reflect an unresolved V gene, and the others are unexplained. Within this sample are about 71,000 clones, with about 88% of them counted one time only. Around 0.99% of the sample belongs to the ten largest clones. This specimen was CD4+ or CD8+ T cells sorted from blood, taken in a trial of the OX40 agonist ivuxolimab. All receptors come from an adult with an advanced solid tumor such as melanoma, head and neck, liver or kidney cancer.

The rearrangement uses TRBV6-1 and TRBJ2-5; TRBD2 might be the D (5 bases). The CDR3 extends over 14 amino acids. CDR1 is MNHNS and CDR2 is SASEGT in the germline V gene. Trimming shortened V by 0 bases and J by 7 bases, and 12 bases separated the two germline ends. This CDR3 reads CASSEAPDWGTQYF. The CDR3 nucleotides are TGTGCCAGCAGTGAAGCGCCGGACTGGGGGACCCAGTACTTC.

The V and J genes are TRBV30 and TRBJ1-1; D may be TRBD1 (5 bases). This CDR3 comprises 14 residues. CDR1 is GTSNPN and CDR2 is SVGIG in the germline V gene (reference sequence). V lost 2 bases, J lost 1 base, and 11 bases lay in between. The CDR3 loop reads CAWSPGGENTEAFF. CDR3 DNA: TGTGCCTGGAGTCCTGGGGGTGAGAACACTGAAGCTTTCTTT.

The rearrangement links TRBV6-5 to TRBJ2-6, with D unresolved. The CDR3 spans 14 residues. The ends were cut back, 0 bases at V and 5 bases at J, with 5 bases in the middle. The germline V gene encodes CDR1 MNHEY and CDR2 SVGAGI. DNA for the CDR3: TGTGCCAGCAGTTACTCGAACCGGGCCAACGTCCTGACTTTC. Translated, it gives CASSYSNRANVLTF.

This chain joins TRBV19 and TRBJ2-7; 12 bases match TRBD2. The CDR3 sequence is 15 residues long. Unmatched junction bases numbered 7, after V lost 6 bases and J lost 4 bases. Germline V gene data show CDR1 as LNHDA and CDR2 as SQIVND (reference sequence). The CDR3 sequence is CASRLLAGGPYEQYF. CDR3 coding DNA: TGTGCCAGTAGACTCCTAGCGGGAGGGCCATACGAGCAGTACTTC.

This chain links TRBV5-4 with TRBJ1-1, with D unresolved. This CDR3 is built from 15 residues. From germline, CDR1 is SGHNT and CDR2 YYREEE (reference sequence). Trimming shortened V by 1 base and J by 6 bases, and 16 bases separated the two germline ends. The CDR3 reads CASSLNSGKVAEAFF. For the CDR3, the DNA is TGTGCCAGCAGCTTGAACAGCGGAAAGGTCGCTGAAGCTTTCTTT.

The chain carries TRBV6-1 and TRBJ2-5; TRBD1 matches at 9 bases. Gene TRBJ2-7 matches the end of the DNA better, so the J call may be wrong. CDR3 size: 15 residues. Germline V gene lookup returns CDR1 MNHNS and CDR2 SASEGT. CDR3 region: CASSEPTGQGYEQYF. In DNA form, the CDR3 reads TGTGCCAGCAGTGAACCTACGGGACAGGGCTACGAGCAGTACTTC.

In this sample, this clone turned up once. The chain carries TRBV18 and TRBJ2-1, with 9 nucleotides matching TRBD1. Germline assignment: CDR1 KGHSH and CDR2 LQKENI. V shed 5 bases, J shed 7 bases, and the junction held 6 bases outside the gene matches. The CDR3 has 14 amino acids. The CDR3 loop reads CASSKDRGGNEQFF. The CDR3 DNA reads TGTGCCAGCTCAAAGGACAGGGGAGGGAATGAGCAGTTCTTC.

The chain joins TRBV7-3 to TRBJ2-3, with D tentatively TRBD2 (5 bases). The CDR3 runs to 14 residues. Between the trimmed V and J ends, which lost 2 bases and 6 bases, there was a span of 12 bases. Germline V lookup: CDR1 SGHTA, CDR2 FQGTGA. The CDR3 spells CASSLLGSADTQYF. The DNA for the CDR3 is TGTGCCAGCAGCTTACTAGGGAGTGCGGATACGCAGTATTTT.

The chain links TRBV5-4 to TRBJ2-3; D remains unclear. The CDR3 extends over 15 amino acids. Germline V gives CDR1 SGHNT, CDR2 YYREEE (reference sequence). The ends were cut back, 0 bases at V and 4 bases at J, with 12 bases in the middle. In DNA form, the CDR3 reads TGTGCCAGCAGCTTGGGAGGTAGATGGGCAGATACGCAGTATTTT. Translation gives CASSLGGRWADTQYF.

The rearrangement uses TRBV28 and TRBJ2-7; 9 nucleotides line up with TRBD1. The J segment lost 5 bases and the V segment lost 6 bases, leaving 8 bases of the junction unmatched. Germline V gene sequence: CDR1 MDHEN, CDR2 SYDVKM. The CDR3 totals 14 residues. The CDR3 coding sequence is TGTGCCAGCAGGAAGACAGGGGGTTGGAACGAGCAGTACTTC. This translates into CASRKTGGWNEQYF.

The genes are TRBV5-4 and TRBJ1-1; D is possibly TRBD1 (5 bases). The CDR3 runs to 12 residues. Deletions cut 3 bases from V and 8 bases from J, with 11 bases between. Germline CDR1 SGHNT, CDR2 YYREEE (reference sequence). In DNA, the CDR3 is TGTGCCAGCAGCTCCCGGGACGGGGAAGCTTTCTTT. This codes for CASSSRDGEAFF.

V is TRBV11-2 and J is TRBJ2-3, with 11 positions matching TRBD1. Germline CDR1 is SGHAT and CDR2 is FQNNGV. V was pared by 2 bases and J by 3 bases, with 7 bases of the junction left unmatched. The CDR3 length is 17 residues. This CDR3 is CASSLIGQGALTDTQYF. Written as DNA, the CDR3 is TGTGCCAGCAGCTTAATCGGACAGGGGGCGCTGACAGATACGCAGTATTTT.

The rearrangement links TRBV27 to TRBJ2-3; 14 positions match TRBD2. J gave up 0 bases and V 8 bases, and 10 bases lay outside the gene matches. The CDR3 has 18 amino acids. Germline V gene data show CDR1 as MNHEY and CDR2 as SMNVEV (reference sequence). The CDR3 here is CASYRWGLAGESTDTQYF. The CDR3 DNA is TGTGCCAGCTACAGGTGGGGACTAGCGGGAGAGAGCACAGATACGCAGTATTTT.

This rearrangement joins TRBV7-9 to TRBJ1-1; 9 positions agree with TRBD1. The CDR3 has 13 amino acids. The trim removed 3 bases at V and 4 bases at J, leaving 0 bases unmatched. CDR1 is SEHNR, CDR2 FQNEAQ, per germline (reference sequence). The CDR3 region is CASSLTGGTEAFF. As DNA, the CDR3 is TGTGCCAGCAGCTTGACAGGGGGCACTGAAGCTTTCTTT.

The rearrangement uses TRBV7-2 and TRBJ2-3; D remains ambiguous. The germline V and J ends were trimmed by 2 bases and 7 bases, with 10 bases remaining between them. Germline loops: CDR1 SGHTA, CDR2 FQGNSA. This CDR3 has 13 residues. The CDR3 loop is CASSLTSSNTQYF. CDR3 DNA: TGTGCCAGCAGCTTAACTTCCTCAAATACGCAGTATTTT. Complete variable domain (other parts from reference TRBV7-2 and TRBJ2-3): GAGVSQSPSNKVTEKGKDVELRCDPISGHTALYWYRQSLGQGLEFLIYFQGNSAPDKSGLPSDRFSAERTGGSVSTLTIQRTQQEDSAVYLCASSLTSSNTQYFGPGTRLTVL.

The chain is built from TRBV28 and TRBJ2-7, with 9 nucleotides matching TRBD1. V lost 6 bases, J lost 5 bases, and 11 bases stayed unmatched. The germline V gene encodes CDR1 MDHEN and CDR2 SYDVKM. The CDR3 runs to 15 residues. The CDR3 reads CASSPRDRAVNEQYF. CDR3 coding DNA: TGTGCCAGCAGCCCCAGGGACAGGGCCGTGAACGAGCAGTACTTC.

The CDR3: CASSYLQNVGNTEAFF. In nucleotides, the CDR3 is TGTGCCAGCAGTTACCTGCAGAATGTCGGGAACACTGAAGCTTTCTTT. The V gene is TRBV6-6, the J gene TRBJ1-1; D remains ambiguous. Trimming stripped 2 bases from V and 1 base from J, with 14 bases between. Germline CDR1 MNHNY, CDR2 SVGAGI (reference sequence). The CDR3 contains 16 residues.

This clone was seen just once. The rearrangement joins TRBV4-2 to TRBJ2-3; the D call may be TRBD1 or TRBD2 (6 bases each). This CDR3 contains 14 residues. Germline V gives CDR1 LGHNA, CDR2 YNFKEQ. Trimming removed 1 base at V and 3 bases at J, with 8 bases between. This CDR3 is CASSQGGTTDTQYF. The CDR3 DNA sequence: TGTGCCAGCAGCCAAGGCGGGACAACAGATACGCAGTATTTT.

The table lists this clone with a count of one. Additional DNA sequences in this sample encode the identical CDR3. The gene calls are TRBV6-5 and TRBJ2-7; 8 nucleotides align to TRBD1. The germline V gene encodes CDR1 MNHEY and CDR2 SVGAGI. CDR3 length: 15 amino acids. Losses at the gene ends were 2 bases for V and 1 base for J; bases not matched to a gene: 4. The CDR3 spells CASSYSDRGSYEQYF. The CDR3 coding sequence is TGTGCCAGCAGTTACAGTGACAGGGGATCCTACGAGCAGTACTTC.